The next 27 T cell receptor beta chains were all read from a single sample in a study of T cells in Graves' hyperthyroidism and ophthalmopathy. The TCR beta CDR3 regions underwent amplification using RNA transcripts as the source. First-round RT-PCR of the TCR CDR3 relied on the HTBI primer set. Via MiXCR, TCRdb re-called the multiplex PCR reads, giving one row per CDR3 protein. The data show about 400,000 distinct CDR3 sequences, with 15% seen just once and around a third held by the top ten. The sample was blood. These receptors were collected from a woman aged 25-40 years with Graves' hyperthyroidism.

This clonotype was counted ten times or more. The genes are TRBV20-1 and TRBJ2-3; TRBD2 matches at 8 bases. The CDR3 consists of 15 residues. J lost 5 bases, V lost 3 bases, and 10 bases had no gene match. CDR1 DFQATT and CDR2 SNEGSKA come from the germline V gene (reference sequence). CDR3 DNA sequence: TGCAGTGCTAGCCTCGGGCTAGCGGGCAAAGATACGCAGTATTTT. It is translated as CSASLGLAGKDTQYF.

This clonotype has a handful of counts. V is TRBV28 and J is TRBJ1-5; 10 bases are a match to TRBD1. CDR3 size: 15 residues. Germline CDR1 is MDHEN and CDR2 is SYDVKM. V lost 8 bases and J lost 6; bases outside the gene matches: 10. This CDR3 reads CASLVGQGSSQPQHF. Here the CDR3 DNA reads TGTGCCAGCTTGGTGGGACAGGGGTCCTCTCAGCCCCAGCATTTT.

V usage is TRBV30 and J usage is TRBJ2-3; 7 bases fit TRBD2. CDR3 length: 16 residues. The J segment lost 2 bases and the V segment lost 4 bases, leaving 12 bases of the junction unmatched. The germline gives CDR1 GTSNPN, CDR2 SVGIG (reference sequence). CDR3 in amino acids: CAWTDGPAGFTDTQYF. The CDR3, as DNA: TGTGCCTGGACCGACGGACCAGCGGGGTTCACAGATACGCAGTATTTT. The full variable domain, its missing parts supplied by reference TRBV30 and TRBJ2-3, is SQTIHQWPATLVQPVGSPLSLECTVEGTSNPNLYWYRQAAGRGLQLLFYSVGIGQISSEVPQNLSASRPQDRQFILSSKKLLLSDSGFYLCAWTDGPAGFTDTQYFGPGTRLTVL.

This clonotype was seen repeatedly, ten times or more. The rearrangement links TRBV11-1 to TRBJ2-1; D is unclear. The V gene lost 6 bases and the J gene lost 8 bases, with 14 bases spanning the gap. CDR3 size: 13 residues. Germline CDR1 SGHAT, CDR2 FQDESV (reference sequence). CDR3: CASSRVPFDEQFF. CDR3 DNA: TGTGCCAGCAGTCGTGTCCCTTTCGATGAGCAGTTCTTC. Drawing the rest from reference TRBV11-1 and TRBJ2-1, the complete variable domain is EAEVAQSPRYKITEKSQAVAFWCDPISGHATLYWYRQILGQGPELLVQFQDESVVDDSQLPKDRFSAERLKGVDSTLKIQPAELGDSAMYLCASSRVPFDEQFFGPGTRLTVL.

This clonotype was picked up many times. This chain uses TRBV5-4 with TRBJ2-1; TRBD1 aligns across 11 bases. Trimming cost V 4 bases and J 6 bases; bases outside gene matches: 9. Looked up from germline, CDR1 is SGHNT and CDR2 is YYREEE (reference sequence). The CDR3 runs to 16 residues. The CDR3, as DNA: TGTGCCAGCAGCCCTGCTTTTGGGACAGGGGGCAATGAGCAGTTCTTC. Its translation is CASSPAFGTGGNEQFF. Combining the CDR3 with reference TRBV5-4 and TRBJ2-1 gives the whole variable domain ETGVTQSPTHLIKTRGQQVTLRCSSQSGHNTVSWYQQALGQGPQFIFQYYREEENGRGNFPPRFSGLQFPNYSSELNVNALELDDSALYLCASSPAFGTGGNEQFFGPGTRLTVL.

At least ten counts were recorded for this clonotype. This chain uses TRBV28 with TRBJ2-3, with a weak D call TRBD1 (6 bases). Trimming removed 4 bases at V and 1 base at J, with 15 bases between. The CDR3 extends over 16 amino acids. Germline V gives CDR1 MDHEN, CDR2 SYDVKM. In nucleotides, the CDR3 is TGTGCCAGCAGTTCCGCCTCCGGGACACGCACAGATACGCAGTATTTT. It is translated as CASSSASGTRTDTQYF.

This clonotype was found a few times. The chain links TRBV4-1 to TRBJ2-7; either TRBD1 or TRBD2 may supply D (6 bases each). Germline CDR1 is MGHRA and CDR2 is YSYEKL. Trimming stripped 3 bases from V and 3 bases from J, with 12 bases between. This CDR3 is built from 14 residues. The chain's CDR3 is CASSQSEGGYEQYF. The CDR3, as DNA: TGCGCCAGCAGCCAGAGTGAGGGGGGCTACGAGCAGTACTTC.

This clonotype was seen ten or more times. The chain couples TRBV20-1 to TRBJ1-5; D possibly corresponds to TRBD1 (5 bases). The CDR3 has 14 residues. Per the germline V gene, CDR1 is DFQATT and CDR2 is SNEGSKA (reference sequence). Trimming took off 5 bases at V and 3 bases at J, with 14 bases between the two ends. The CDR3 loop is CSAQSGPNNQPQHF. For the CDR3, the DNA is TGCAGTGCTCAATCAGGGCCAAACAATCAGCCCCAGCATTTT.

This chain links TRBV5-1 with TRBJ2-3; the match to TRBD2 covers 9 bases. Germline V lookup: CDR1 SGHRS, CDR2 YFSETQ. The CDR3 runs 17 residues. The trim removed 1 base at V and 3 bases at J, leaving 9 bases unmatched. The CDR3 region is CASSLLGSSGKTDTQYF. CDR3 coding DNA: TGCGCCAGCAGCTTGCTGGGGTCTAGCGGGAAGACAGATACGCAGTATTTT. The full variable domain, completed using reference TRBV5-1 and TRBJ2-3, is KAGVTQTPRYLIKTRGQQVTLSCSPISGHRSVSWYQQTPGQGLQFLFEYFSETQRNKGNFPGRFSGRQFSNSRSEMNVSTLELGDSALYLCASSLLGSSGKTDTQYFGPGTRLTVL.

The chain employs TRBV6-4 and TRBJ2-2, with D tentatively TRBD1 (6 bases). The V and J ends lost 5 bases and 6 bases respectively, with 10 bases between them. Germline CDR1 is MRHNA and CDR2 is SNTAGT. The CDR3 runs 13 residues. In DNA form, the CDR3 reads TGTGCCAGCAGTCGTACAGGGTCCGGGGAGCTGTTTTTT. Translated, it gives CASSRTGSGELFF.

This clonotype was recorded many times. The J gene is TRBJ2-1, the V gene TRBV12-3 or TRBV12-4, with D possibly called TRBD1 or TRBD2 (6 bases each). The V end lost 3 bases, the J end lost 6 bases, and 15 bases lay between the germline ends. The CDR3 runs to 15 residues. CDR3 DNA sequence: TGTGCCAGCAGTTTGGGGGGCCCGGGGCCCAATGAGCAGTTCTTC. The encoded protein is CASSLGGPGPNEQFF.

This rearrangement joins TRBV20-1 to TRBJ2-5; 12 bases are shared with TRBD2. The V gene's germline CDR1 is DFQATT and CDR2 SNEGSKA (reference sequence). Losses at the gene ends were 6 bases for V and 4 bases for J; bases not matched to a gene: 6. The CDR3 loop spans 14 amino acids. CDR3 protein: CSADQLAGGETQYF. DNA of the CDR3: TGCAGTGCCGACCAACTAGCGGGAGGAGAGACCCAGTACTTC.

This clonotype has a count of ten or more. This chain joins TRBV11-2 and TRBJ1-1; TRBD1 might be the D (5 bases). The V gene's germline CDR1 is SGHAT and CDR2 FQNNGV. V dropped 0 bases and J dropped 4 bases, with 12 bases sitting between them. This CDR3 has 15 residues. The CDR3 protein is CASSLEGRVGTEAFF. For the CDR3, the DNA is TGTGCCAGCAGCTTAGAGGGCAGGGTGGGCACTGAAGCTTTCTTT.

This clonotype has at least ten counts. DNA for the CDR3: TGTGCCAGCAGTCTTGAAGCCGGGACTAACCTCTACGAGCAGTACTTC. This gives the protein CASSLEAGTNLYEQYF. This chain connects TRBV7-2 to TRBJ2-7; TRBD2 aligns across 7 bases. After removal of 6 bases from V and 3 bases from J, the junction contained 14 bases not matched to a gene. The CDR3 length is 16 residues. In germline, CDR1 is SGHTA, CDR2 FQGNSA.

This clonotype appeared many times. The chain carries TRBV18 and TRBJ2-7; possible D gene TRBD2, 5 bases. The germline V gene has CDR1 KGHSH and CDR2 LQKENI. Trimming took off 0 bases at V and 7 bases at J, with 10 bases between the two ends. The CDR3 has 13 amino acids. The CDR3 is CASSPPAADEQYF. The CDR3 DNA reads TGTGCCAGCTCACCACCAGCAGCGGATGAGCAGTACTTC.

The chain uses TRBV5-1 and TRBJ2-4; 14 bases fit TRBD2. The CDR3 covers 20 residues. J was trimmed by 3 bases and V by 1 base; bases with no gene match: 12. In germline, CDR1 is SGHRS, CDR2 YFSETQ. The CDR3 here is CASSLSTPGLAGVDKNIQYF. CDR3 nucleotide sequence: TGCGCCAGCAGCTTGTCCACTCCGGGACTAGCGGGAGTTGACAAAAACATTCAGTACTTC.

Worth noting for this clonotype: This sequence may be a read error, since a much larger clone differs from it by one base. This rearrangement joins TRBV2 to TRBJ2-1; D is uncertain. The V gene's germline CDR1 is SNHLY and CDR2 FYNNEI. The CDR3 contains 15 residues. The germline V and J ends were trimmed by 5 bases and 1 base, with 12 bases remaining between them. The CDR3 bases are TGTGCCAGCAGTCCCCTAGTGGCTTCCTACAATGAGCAGTTCTTC. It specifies CASSPLVASYNEQFF.

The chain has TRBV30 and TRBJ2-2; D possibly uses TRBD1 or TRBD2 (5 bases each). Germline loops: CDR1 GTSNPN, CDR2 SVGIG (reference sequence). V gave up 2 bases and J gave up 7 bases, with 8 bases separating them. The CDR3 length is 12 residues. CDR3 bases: TGTGCCTGGAGTATGGGGGTCGGGGAGCTGTTTTTT. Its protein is CAWSMGVGELFF.

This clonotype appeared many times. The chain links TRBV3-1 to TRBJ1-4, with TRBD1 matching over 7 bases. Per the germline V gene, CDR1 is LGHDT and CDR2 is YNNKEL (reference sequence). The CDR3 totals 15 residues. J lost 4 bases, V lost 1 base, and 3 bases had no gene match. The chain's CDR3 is CASSQVRDSNEKLFF. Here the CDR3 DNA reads TGTGCCAGCAGCCAAGTCCGGGACAGTAATGAAAAACTGTTTTTT.

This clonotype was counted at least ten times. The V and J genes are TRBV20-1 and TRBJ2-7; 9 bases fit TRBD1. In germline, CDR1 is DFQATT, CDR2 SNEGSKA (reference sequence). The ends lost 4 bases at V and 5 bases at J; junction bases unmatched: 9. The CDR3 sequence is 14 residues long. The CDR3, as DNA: TGCAGTGCTACTCCCGGGACAGGGATCGACGAGCAGTACTTC. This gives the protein CSATPGTGIDEQYF.

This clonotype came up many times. Written as DNA, the CDR3 is TGCAGTGCTGGTGCCTCGACAGAGGATGGCTACACCTTC. It is translated as CSAGASTEDGYTF. The chain is built from TRBV20-1 and TRBJ1-2; tentatively, D is TRBD1 (5 bases). V was shortened by 5 bases and J by 6 bases, with 16 bases between the two germline ends. In germline, CDR1 is DFQATT, CDR2 SNEGSKA (reference sequence). The CDR3 length is 13 residues.

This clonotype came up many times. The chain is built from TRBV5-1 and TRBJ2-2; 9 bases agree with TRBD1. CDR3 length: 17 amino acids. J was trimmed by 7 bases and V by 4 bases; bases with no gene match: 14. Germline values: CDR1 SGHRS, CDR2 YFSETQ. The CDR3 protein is CASSAQGAVGSSGELFF. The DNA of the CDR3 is TGCGCCAGCAGCGCACAGGGGGCTGTAGGTTCCAGCGGGGAGCTGTTTTTT.

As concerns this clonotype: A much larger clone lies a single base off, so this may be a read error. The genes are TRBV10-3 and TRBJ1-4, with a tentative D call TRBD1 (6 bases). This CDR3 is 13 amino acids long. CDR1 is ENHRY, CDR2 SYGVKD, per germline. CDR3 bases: TGTGCCACAGGGGACGGGCTTGAGGAAAAACTGCTTTTT. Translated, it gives CATGDGLEEKLLF.

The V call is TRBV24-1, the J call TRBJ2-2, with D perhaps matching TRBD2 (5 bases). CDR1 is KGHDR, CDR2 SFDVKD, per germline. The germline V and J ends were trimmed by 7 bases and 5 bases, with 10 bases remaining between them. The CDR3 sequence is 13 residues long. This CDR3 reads CATRFGETGELFF. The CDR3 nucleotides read TGTGCCACCAGGTTCGGGGAAACCGGGGAGCTGTTTTTT.

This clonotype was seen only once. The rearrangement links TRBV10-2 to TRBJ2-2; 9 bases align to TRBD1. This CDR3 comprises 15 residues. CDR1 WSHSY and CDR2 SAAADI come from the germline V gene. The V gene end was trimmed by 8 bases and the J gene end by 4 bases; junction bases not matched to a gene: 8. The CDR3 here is CASRGTGLFTGELFF. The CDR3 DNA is TGCGCCAGCCGTGGGACAGGGCTCTTCACCGGGGAGCTGTTTTTT.

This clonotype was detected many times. CDR3 nucleotide sequence: TGCAGTGCTACGAGGGGGGGCCTCTATGGCTACACCTTC. The encoded protein is CSATRGGLYGYTF. This chain links TRBV20-1 with TRBJ1-2, with D perhaps matching TRBD1 (6 bases). This CDR3 has 13 residues. From germline, CDR1 is DFQATT and CDR2 SNEGSKA (reference sequence). The V end was cut by 4 bases, the J end by 4 bases, with 13 bases between.

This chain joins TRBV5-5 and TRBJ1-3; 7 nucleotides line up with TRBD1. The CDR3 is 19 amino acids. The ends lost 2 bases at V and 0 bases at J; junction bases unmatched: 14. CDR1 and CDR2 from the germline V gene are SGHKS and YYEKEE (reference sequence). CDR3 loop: CASSFAGGQLQFSGNTIYF. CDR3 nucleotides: TGTGCCAGCAGCTTTGCGGGGGGACAGTTACAATTCTCTGGAAACACCATATATTTT.